Below, 27 T cell receptor beta chains from the same sample are listed, as sequenced in a study of blood T cell repertoires in COVID-19 (dated by TCRdb to the early 2020s). Libraries were prepared through the immunoSEQ multiplex PCR assay. TCRdb limited this immuneACCESS table to in-frame rearrangements with V and J called. A share of clones is missing; checked studies link under half to unresolved V genes, and the rest is unexplained. The sample contains roughly 300,000 clones, 85% of them found a single time. Of the sample, 13% is held by the ten largest clones. Sequencing input: peripheral blood. The receptor source for this set is a human donor in a cohort sampled during active COVID-19.

This chain links TRBV2 with TRBJ2-7; 11 bases match TRBD2. From germline, CDR1 is SNHLY and CDR2 FYNNEI. This CDR3 spans 15 amino acids. Losses at the gene ends were 2 bases for V and 5 bases for J; bases not matched to a gene: 5. Written as DNA, the CDR3 is TGTGCCAGCAGTGAAACTAGCGGGAGTATCAACGAGCAGTACTTC. This translates into CASSETSGSINEQYF.

The chain joins TRBV6-2 or TRBV6-3 to TRBJ2-7; a weak D match, TRBD1 (6 bases). The V gene's germline CDR1 is MNHEY and CDR2 SVGEGT. CDR3 length equals 15 residues. Between the trimmed V and J ends, which lost 2 bases and 3 bases, there was a span of 14 bases. The CDR3 region is CASSYSDRSYYEQYF. The CDR3, as DNA: TGTGCCAGCAGTTACAGTGACAGGAGTTACTACGAGCAGTACTTC.

The rearrangement joins TRBV18 to TRBJ1-2; 9 nucleotides align to TRBD1. The junction had 11 bases not matched to a gene; V was cut back by 0 bases and J by 6 bases. Germline CDR1 is KGHSH and CDR2 is LQKENI. The length of the CDR3 is 17 residues. The CDR3 region is CASSPPGQGREWNGYTF. DNA of the CDR3: TGTGCCAGCTCACCACCGGGACAGGGTCGGGAATGGAATGGCTACACCTTC. The entire variable domain, with the rest obtained from reference TRBV18 and TRBJ1-2, is as follows: NAGVMQNPRHLVRRRGQEARLRCSPMKGHSHVYWYRQLPEEGLKFMVYLQKENIIDESGMPKERFSAEFPKEGPSILRIQQVVRGDSAAYFCASSPPGQGREWNGYTFGSGTRLTVV.

This sequence joins TRBV6-2 or TRBV6-3 and TRBJ1-2; 7 nucleotides line up with TRBD1. Germline loops: CDR1 MNHEY, CDR2 SVGEGT. The CDR3 runs 16 residues. With 0 bases clipped from V and 8 bases from J, the junction kept 12 bases outside the gene matches. The CDR3 is CASSYSNLGTADGYTF. The CDR3 nucleotides read TGTGCCAGCAGTTACTCGAACCTTGGGACAGCTGACGGCTACACCTTC.

The chain is built from TRBV18 and TRBJ1-2; 8 bases align to TRBD1. Germline values: CDR1 KGHSH, CDR2 LQKENI. V was clipped by 0 bases and J by 12 bases; unmatched bases: 15. CDR3 length: 16 amino acids. CDR3 region: CASSPPFGQGWGAHTF. The CDR3, as DNA: TGTGCCAGCTCACCACCGTTCGGACAGGGATGGGGAGCTCACACCTTC.

The chain couples TRBV28 to TRBJ1-2; D uncertain. The CDR3 spans 14 residues. The V end lost 6 bases, the J end lost 5 bases, and 16 bases lay between the germline ends. The V gene's germline CDR1 is MDHEN and CDR2 SYDVKM. The CDR3 DNA sequence: TGTGCCAGCAGAGGACTGCCCTATGGGTATGGCTACACCTTC. Amino acids: CASRGLPYGYGYTF.

V and J are TRBV5-1 and TRBJ2-1; 11 bases match TRBD2. Trimming cost V 0 bases and J 5 bases; bases outside gene matches: 4. CDR1 and CDR2 from the germline V gene are SGHRS and YFSETQ. This CDR3 spans 16 amino acids. The DNA for the CDR3 is TGCGCCAGCAGCTTGGTCGGACTAGCGGGTCACAATGAGCAGTTCTTC. As protein: CASSLVGLAGHNEQFF.

This clone appeared a few times. The chain is built from TRBV6-5 and TRBJ2-1, with D possibly TRBD1 on 5 matching bases. Trimming removed 10 bases from V and 6 bases from J, with 10 bases in between. This CDR3 is 11 amino acids long. From germline, CDR1 is MNHEY and CDR2 SVGAGI. CDR3 sequence (DNA): TGTGCCACCACAGGCGGCAATGAGCAGTTCTTC. This codes for CATTGGNEQFF.

The chain recombines TRBV25-1 with TRBJ2-2, with 14 bases matching TRBD2. Germline-derived CDR1 and CDR2 are MGHDK and SYGVNS. The length of the CDR3 is 16 residues. V shed 6 bases, J shed 5 bases, and the junction held 5 bases outside the gene matches. The CDR3 region has the DNA TGTGCCAGCAGGACTAGCGGGAGGGGGAAAACCGGGGAGCTGTTTTTT. Translation: CASRTSGRGKTGELFF.

V gene TRBV21-1 combines with J gene TRBJ2-2; the DNA was not compared with TRBD2, the D call given in the table. TRBV21-1 is a pseudogene. CDR3 length: 16 amino acids. CDR3 DNA: TGTGCCAGCAGCGCCGGGACTAGCCAAGACCCCGGGGAGCTGTTTTTT. Amino acid sequence: CASSAGTSQDPGELFF.

The chain has TRBV15 and TRBJ2-3; 13 bases match TRBD2. V lost 0 bases and J lost 5; bases outside the gene matches: 5. CDR1 LNHNV and CDR2 YYDKDF come from the germline V gene (reference sequence). There are 17 residues in the CDR3. CDR3: CATSRDTGLAGIDTQYF. The CDR3 region has the DNA TGTGCCACCAGCAGAGATACGGGACTAGCGGGAATAGATACGCAGTATTTT.

This clone was counted a single time. The V gene is TRBV5-1, the J gene TRBJ1-3, with TRBD1 matching 10 bases. Looked up from germline, CDR1 is SGHRS and CDR2 is YFSETQ. Germline trimming cut 3 bases from V and 7 bases from J; bases unmatched to any gene: 1. The CDR3 runs 13 residues. In DNA form, the CDR3 reads TGCGCCAGCAGCTGGGGACAGGGGAACACCATATATTTT. It codes for CASSWGQGNTIYF.

The chain recombines TRBV19 with TRBJ1-2, with D perhaps TRBD1 (5 bases). Germline CDR1 is LNHDA and CDR2 is SQIVND (reference sequence). The CDR3 spans 14 residues. V lost 3 bases to trimming and J lost 6 bases, with 14 bases between them. Written as DNA, the CDR3 is TGTGCCAGTAGTATCCAGGGTTTGGCGGATGGCTACACCTTC. Translating gives CASSIQGLADGYTF.

The CDR3 DNA reads TGTGCCAGCAGCTTAGGGCCGACTACAGATACGCAGTATTTT. Translated, it gives CASSLGPTTDTQYF. This chain joins TRBV7-8 and TRBJ2-3; D unclear. CDR3 size: 14 residues. Trimming pared 1 base from V and 3 bases from J, leaving 8 bases between. Germline V gene data show CDR1 as SGHVS and CDR2 as FQNEAQ.

The chain carries TRBV6-5 and TRBJ2-1; 8 nucleotides line up with TRBD1. The CDR3 runs 13 residues. V lost 2 bases to trimming and J lost 15 bases; unmatched junction nucleotides: 9. Germline V gene data show CDR1 as MNHEY and CDR2 as SVGAGI. As DNA, the CDR3 is TGTGCCAGCAGTTACGGGCAGGGGGCTTTACGGTTCTTC. It yields the protein CASSYGQGALRFF.

The rearrangement uses TRBV9 and TRBJ1-2; 10 bases fit TRBD1. V lost 4 bases, J lost 5 bases, and 14 bases stayed unmatched. CDR1 is SGDLS, CDR2 YYNGEE, per germline. The CDR3 contains 17 residues. CDR3 in amino acids: CASSPGTGARHGYGYTF. CDR3 DNA: TGTGCCAGCAGCCCGGGGACAGGGGCACGTCATGGATATGGCTACACCTTC. The full variable domain, completed using reference TRBV9 and TRBJ1-2, is DSGVTQTPKHLITATGQRVTLRCSPRSGDLSVYWYQQSLDQGLQFLIQYYNGEERAKGNILERFSAQQFPDLHSELNLSSLELGDSALYFCASSPGTGARHGYGYTFGSGTRLTVV.

The chain employs TRBV24-1 and TRBJ2-7; possible D gene TRBD2, 6 bases. This CDR3 has 19 residues. The V gene lost 8 bases and the J gene lost 4 bases, with 32 bases spanning the gap. Germline-derived CDR1 and CDR2 are KGHDR and SFDVKD. The CDR3 DNA reads as TGTGCCACCACCCCCGTATGGACGGGCGGAGGGAAATTAAAGTACGAGCAGTACTTC. Amino acid sequence: CATTPVWTGGGKLKYEQYF.

This clone came up once. The V call is TRBV13, the J call TRBJ2-6; D uncertain. Per germline, CDR1 PRHDT and CDR2 FYEKMQ (reference sequence). This CDR3 has 16 amino acids. V lost 0 bases to trimming and J lost 1 base, with 7 bases between them. CDR3 nucleotides: TGTGCCAGCAGCTTAGGCCTCTCTTCTGGGGCCAACGTCCTGACTTTC. Translation gives CASSLGLSSGANVLTF.

The chain combines TRBV19 with TRBJ2-7, with TRBD1 matching 10 bases. Germline V gene lookup returns CDR1 LNHDA and CDR2 SQIVND (reference sequence). CDR3 length: 13 residues. The trim removed 4 bases at V and 5 bases at J, leaving 2 bases unmatched. CDR3 residues: CASSTDRGDEQYF. CDR3 nucleotides: TGTGCCAGTAGTACGGACAGGGGGGACGAGCAGTACTTC.

This clone was detected a few times. This sequence joins TRBV19 and TRBJ2-2, with TRBD2 as a possible D gene (6 bases). CDR3 length: 14 amino acids. Trimming removed 5 bases from V and 3 bases from J, with 10 bases in between. Germline CDR1 is LNHDA and CDR2 is SQIVND (reference sequence). CDR3 DNA sequence: TGTGCCAGTAGTCTGGCTAGCGACACCGGGGAGCTGTTTTTT. This encodes CASSLASDTGELFF.

The J gene is TRBJ1-5, the V gene TRBV28, with unresolved D. This CDR3 comprises 12 residues. Trimming took off 6 bases at V and 3 bases at J, with 6 bases between the two ends. CDR1 and CDR2 from the germline V gene are MDHEN and SYDVKM. This CDR3 is CASRSNNQPQHF. The CDR3 nucleotides are TGTGCCAGCAGGTCTAACAATCAGCCCCAGCATTTT.

The rearrangement links TRBV7-8 to TRBJ2-7; TRBD1 matches at 7 bases. The CDR3 is made up of 15 amino acids. V dropped 2 bases and J dropped 7; count of bases not matched to a gene: 11. Germline V lookup: CDR1 SGHVS, CDR2 FQNEAQ. The CDR3 protein is CASSLPVGQSEEQYF. The CDR3 DNA sequence: TGTGCCAGCAGCTTACCTGTGGGACAGTCAGAGGAGCAGTACTTC.

The chain couples TRBV28 to TRBJ2-1; the match to TRBD2 covers 11 bases. The CDR3 covers 19 residues. Trimming cost V 5 bases and J 5 bases; bases outside gene matches: 17. Looked up from germline, CDR1 is MDHEN and CDR2 is SYDVKM. The chain's CDR3 is CASSLLLLLAGGINNEQFF. The CDR3 DNA sequence: TGTGCCAGCAGTCTCCTCCTCCTCTTAGCGGGAGGGATCAACAATGAGCAGTTCTTC.

The chain combines TRBV6-5 with TRBJ2-6; no definite D call. The germline CDR1 and CDR2 sequences are MNHEY and SVGAGI. Trimming left V 2 bases short and J 0 bases short, with 8 bases between. This CDR3 is built from 16 residues. The CDR3 reads CASSYTRFSGANVLTF. The CDR3 bases are TGTGCCAGCAGTTACACCAGATTCTCTGGGGCCAACGTCCTGACTTTC.

Here the CDR3 reads CASSPTTVGNSPLHF. CDR3 DNA sequence: TGTGCCAGCAGCCCTACGACAGTTGGCAATTCACCCCTCCACTTT. The chain is built from TRBV9 and TRBJ1-6; TRBD1 might be the D (5 bases). Between the trimmed V and J ends, which lost 4 bases and 7 bases, there was a span of 15 bases. The CDR3 is made up of 15 amino acids. Germline V gene sequence: CDR1 SGDLS, CDR2 YYNGEE.

This rearrangement joins TRBV11-2 to TRBJ2-7; TRBD2 matches at 15 bases. V shed 5 bases and J 3 bases; nucleotides not matched to a gene: 8. CDR1 is SGHAT and CDR2 is FQNNGV in the germline V gene. CDR3 length: 17 amino acids. The CDR3 sequence: CASSPLGLAGGNYEQYF. The CDR3 DNA follows: TGTGCCAGCAGCCCGTTGGGACTAGCGGGGGGAAACTACGAGCAGTACTTC.

The chain recombines TRBV19 with TRBJ1-4; D might be TRBD1 (6 bases). CDR1 LNHDA and CDR2 SQIVND come from the germline V gene (reference sequence). The CDR3 is made up of 18 amino acids. V was cut by 3 bases and J by 4 bases, with 21 bases left in between. DNA for the CDR3: TGTGCCAGTAGTATTCTGGGCAGGGGAGTTGAACTTAATGAAAAACTGTTTTTT. Translating gives CASSILGRGVELNEKLFF.